This T cell receptor beta chain was retrieved from a study of shared clonotypes between healthy human individuals (TCRdb year 2020). Background on the whole study: The cohort comprised a couple of women and a few men aged 18 to 49 years. For each donor, three plates each were used for CD4 naive and CD4 memory, two plates were used for CD8 naive, and one plate was used for CD8 memory. To increase sequencing depth and limit assay-specific biases, different laboratories used diverse techniques to prepare libraries and sequence TCR repertoires. The study deeply sequenced blood TCR repertoires of several healthy adults to estimate repertoire size and the extent of clonotype sharing between individuals. Per donor, leukapheresis produced somewhere between about 0.94 and 8.9 billion PBMCs. The study at large found these results: Naive subsets generally had larger estimated clonotype richness than memory subsets did. The small number of donors limited the genetic and exposure-history diversity represented. Incomplete sequencing was indicated by rarefaction of sorted-subset datasets, despite the large sequencing depth. Based on pairwise subsampling, the degree of clonotype sharing among donors was expected to be affected by sequencing depth. Compared with non-shared clonotypes, the clonotypes found in all four sorted-subset donors had higher generation probabilities. When a few donors were compared, the shared fraction of clonotypes was about 5.4% for naive CD4, 3.5% to 4% for naive CD8, more than 2% for memory CD4, and less than 0.5% for memory CD8. Sampling was restricted to blood, and TCR repertoires in tissues likely differ from the TCR repertoires found in blood.

V is shortened by 5 bases, J by 8 bases, and the region joining them spans 9 bases. The CDR1 and CDR2 encoded by the germline V gene (reference sequence) are SEHNR and FQNEAQ. The CDR3 spans 11 residues, from the cysteine through the phenylalanine. Only CDR3 DNA remains: 33 bases, in frame from the first base. For the CD8 naive samples, CD45RO-negative cells were positively selected for CCR7, yielding a CD45RA+CCR7+ population from which TemRA cells were excluded. The donors were healthy, HIV-negative adults with no recently reported acute infections or vaccinations. Only Caucasian adults living in Nashville, Tennessee, USA were represented among the donors. After blood collection by leukapheresis, PBMCs were isolated using Ficoll-Histopaque density gradient centrifugation and then cryopreserved in the vapor phase of liquid nitrogen. Analytical flow cytometry was used to check the purity and quantity of each magnetically sorted T cell population. Each sorted fraction had its genomic DNA isolated and then quantified by UV absorbance on a Nanodrop 2000c.

This clone appeared a few times. This clone's antigen is unknown. It has no much larger one-base neighbor in the sample; base qualities were not kept. Using the deep immunoSEQ assay, multiplex PCR amplified TCR CDR3 regions from genomic DNA. Genomic DNA extracted from each cell subset was distributed evenly over all wells of several immunoSEQ 96-well plates, and each plate served as one replicate. For sorted subsets, each replicate PCR was loaded with around 200 ng genomic DNA, equivalent to approximately 33,000 T cell genomes. The purified libraries were quantified using a Qubit 3.0 fluorometer, sized with a Bioanalyzer 2100, and then quantified again using the KAPA Library Quantification kit. A separate single-read 150-cycle Illumina NextSeq 550 flow cell was used to sequence each immunoSEQ 96-well plate. Under the source paper's analysis protocol: The immunoSEQ output contained only junctional sequences without quality scores, so filtering could not match that applied to full-length reads. Sequences were annotated with PyIR, a Python wrapper for IgBLAST v1.9, using IMGT germline references to assign V/J genes and CDR3. Reads with weak V/J assignments (E-value above 1e-6), missing CDR3, stop codons, out-of-frame junctions, or ambiguous translated residues were removed. V3J clonotypes were defined by identical inferred V gene, J gene, and CDR3 amino acid sequence. Percentage overlap between repertoires was computed as shared unique clonotypes divided by the size of the smaller repertoire. Three approaches were used to assess repertoire richness: RTK rarefaction, the Chao1 estimator, and Recon v2.1 estimates of unobserved clonotypes. Generation probabilities for all TCRbeta clonotypes obtained by the gDNA method from a handful of donors were computed using OLGA. Sourced from immuneACCESS, this table was stored by TCRdb with only in-frame sequences that have V and J called. A share of the clones is absent; for the studies checked, an unresolved V gene accounts for under half, and the remainder has no known explanation. That table gives V, J and clone size, and the DNA gave D and trimming. The sample profile shows 2 million to 2.5 million clones; more than 85% of them were found once. About 1.5% of the sample goes to the ten largest clones.

The chain is encoded by TRBV7-9 joined to TRBJ1-2; no D gene can be assigned with confidence. What was sequenced was naive CD8+ T cells from PBMCs. The cell subset or site label of this sample denotes: CD45RA+CCR7+. The TCR sequence derives from a young man in good health. Some clones in this sample may be carry-over from other donors' samples. In nucleotide form, the sequence is TGTGCCAGCAGCGCCGCCGAAGGCTACACCTTC. Its product reads: CASSAAEGYTF. Extended through the reference TRBV7-9 and TRBJ1-2 proteins, this CDR3 yields the full variable domain: DTGVSQNPRHKITKRGQNVTFRCDPISEHNRLYWYRQTLGQGPEFLTYFQNEAQLEKSRLLSDRFSAERPKGSFSTLEIQRTEQGDSAMYLCASSAAEGYTFGSGTRLTVV.